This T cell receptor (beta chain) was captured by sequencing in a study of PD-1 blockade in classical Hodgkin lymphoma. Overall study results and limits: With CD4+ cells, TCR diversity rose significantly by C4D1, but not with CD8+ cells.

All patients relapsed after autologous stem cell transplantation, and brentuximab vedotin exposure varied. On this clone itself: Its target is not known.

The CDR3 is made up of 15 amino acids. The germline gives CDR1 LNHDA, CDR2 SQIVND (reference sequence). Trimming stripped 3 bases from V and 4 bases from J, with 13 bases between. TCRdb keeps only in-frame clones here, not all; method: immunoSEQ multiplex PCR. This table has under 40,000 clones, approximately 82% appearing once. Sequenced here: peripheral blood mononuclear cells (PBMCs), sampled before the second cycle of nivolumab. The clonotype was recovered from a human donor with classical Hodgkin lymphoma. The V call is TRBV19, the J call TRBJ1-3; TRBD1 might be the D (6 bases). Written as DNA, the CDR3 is TGTGCCAGTAGTATCGGAGGGGGACTGGGAAACACCATATATTTT. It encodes CASSIGGGLGNTIYF.